This T cell receptor (beta chain) was recovered during a study of cytomegalovirus exposure and HLA in healthy donors (TCRdb year 2017). Some background on the complete study: According to an earlier analysis of several hundred of the donors, some 180 million T cells yielded 117 million unique TCR beta sequences and about 300 Gb of sequence data. Besides the first cohort of 666 subjects, a separate validation cohort made up of roughly 120 different subjects was used. Rather than using new phenotypic data, the later analysis identified candidate immune exposures from TCR beta sequences and from how often those sequences occurred across donors. Alongside the repertoire data, information on donor age, sex, ethnicity and CMV serostatus was compiled. A later analysis re-examined previously published TCR beta repertoires from 600 to 700 donors and added high-resolution HLA genotyping to investigate patterns of TCR occurrence. A later genetic analysis took genome-wide SNP genotypes for about 65% of the roughly 670 donors and used that subset as a discovery cohort. The aim of the study was to test whether cataloging public T cell receptors could identify signatures of past pathogen exposure. Among approximately 370 genotyped donors of the cohort, an average of around 250,000 unique TCR beta nucleotide sequences was sequenced per donor, of which about 20% were non-productive. Using immunosequencing, the study profiled T cell repertoires from 500 to 800 subjects and related those repertoires to cytomegalovirus serostatus. Roughly 300 gigabases of sequencing data and approximately 80 million unique TCR sequences were included in an early release covering about 600 HLA-typed donors. A few DR-DQ haplotypes were treated as single units for association and clustering because of strong linkage in the cohort. Of the roughly 420 genotyped donors, 81% were placed in the genetic ancestry cluster associated with self-reported Caucasian donors. The study combined high-throughput TCR immunosequencing, statistical association of individual TCRs with disease status, and machine learning to predict cytomegalovirus infection status. The number of donors typed differed by locus, with roughly 620-630 for A, B, C, DRB1 and DQB1, roughly 520 for DQA1, 600 to 610 for DPA1, and 450 to 480 for DPB1. To decide whether each TCR beta V gene segment behaved as functional or pseudogenic, an earlier analysis of some 570 of the donors relied on high-throughput TCR beta sequencing. HLA typing covered class I and class II loci at four-digit resolution. All discovery cohort repertoires had been generated on a single sequencing platform. The paper's findings and limits, for the study overall: The authors suggested that the approach could potentially be extended to other disease states and immunological phenotypes. A later analysis found that most CMV-associated TCR beta chains appeared HLA-restricted, with HLA associations seemingly driven largely by CMV exposure. CMV serostatus was the only immune exposure information available for the cohort. A later analysis found that HLA-associated TCR beta chains were more clonally expanded and had lower generation probabilities than equally common non-associated chains. Most TCR sequences were seen in very few donors, while some public TCRs were found in many individuals. At a false discovery rate of 0.05, a later analysis linked approximately 18,000 TCR beta sequences to specific HLA alleles. A cluster of highly shared sequence variants was judged likely to be a technical artifact of the sequencing pipeline. In an earlier analysis of 587 of the donors, most TCR beta V segments appeared in productive rearrangements about 90% or about 30% of the time, broadly matching IMGT annotations. Correlated functional status among segregating V segments might be attributable to linkage disequilibrium, but an unknown experimental factor could not be ruled out. A few of the identified cytomegalovirus-associated TCR beta chains were confirmed in vitro to be specific for cytomegalovirus antigens. Because some donors lacked HLA typing at each locus, the association tests relied only on the typed subset. When HLA alleles, especially DR and DQ, strongly co-occurred, attributing TCR associations to individual alleles was difficult. This cohort had only TCR beta chains sequenced, and the lack of alpha or paired-chain data limited which features could be detected. In a later analysis, the rate of TCR association differed among HLA loci, with DRB1 alleles having the most associated TCRs and HLA-C alleles having the fewest. In the study, around 160 TCR beta chains were listed as associated with cytomegalovirus. Because the 87-base-pair reads could not distinguish some IMGT-functional V segments, including TRBV6-2 and TRBV6-3, those segments were excluded. Approximately 18 rarely observed V segments, including chromosome 9 orphons, were excluded from the earlier analysis of several hundred of the donors because counts were too low. A further reported finding was that TCR beta sequences accurately predicted the HLA-A and HLA-B alleles for most subjects in the first cohort. An association between a missense DCLRE1C variant and V-gene and J-gene trimming of TCR beta chains was found in a later genetic analysis and replicated in an independent cohort. Compared with the approximately 720-donor mean, donors in an Asian-associated ancestry cluster had fewer N-insertions in productive TCRs, according to a later genetic analysis. Presence/absence analyses assumed roughly uniform sequencing depth across donors, an assumption that may not hold. Cytomegalovirus status was reported to be diagnosed by the classifier with high specificity and sensitivity in both the original and validation cohorts. According to a later analysis, parvovirus B19, influenza, CMV and Epstein-Barr virus appeared linked to several top co-occurrence clusters.

V and J are truncated by 0 bases and 8 bases respectively, leaving an intervening sequence of 10 bases. CDR1 is given as LGHNA and CDR2 as YNFKEQ, both from the germline V gene. The CDR3 has 14 amino acids, counting the end cysteine and phenylalanine. The DNA shown is the 42-base CDR3, in frame from base 1. The method was the immunoSEQ multiplex PCR assay. For the multiplex PCR, a mixture combining 60 forward primers for TCR Vbeta segments and 13 reverse primers for TCR Jbeta segments was used. Amplification of the CDR3 region of rearranged TCR beta genes was performed with a multiplex PCR assay on genomic DNA. The Illumina HiSeq System was used to sequence the amplified TCR beta libraries as 87-base-pair reads. On the authors' methods: In a later analysis, 77 million or so unique TCR beta chains were counted across the 500 to 850 repertoires, and roughly 10 million of these chains were shared by at least two donors. Raw reads were error-corrected and collapsed into unique sequences by a nearest-neighbor algorithm in which closely related sequences were merged to remove PCR and sequencing errors. V, D and J gene segments were assigned by aligning CDR3 sequences to IMGT reference sequences. For a sequence to be retained, a match of at least six nucleotides to both a V gene segment and a J gene segment was required. Rearrangements were called productive when the CDR3 lacked stop codons and stayed in frame with V and J; all others were non-productive. Following IMGT convention, CDR3 was defined as the stretch from the second conserved V-encoded cysteine to the conserved J-encoded phenylalanine. The earlier analysis of about 530 of the donors excluded any sequence lacking an unambiguous match to a single V gene segment. In an earlier analysis of roughly 600 of the donors, a V segment was called functional when productive rearrangements were above 56.7%, and segregating when the standard deviation between donors exceeded 5%. A statistical classification framework was built to diagnose cytomegalovirus status from the catalog of TCR beta chain sequences. V and J gene assignment, in a later analysis, came from comparing TCR nucleotide sequences with IMGT/GENE-DB human TR gene sequences. A later analysis assigned CDR3 sequences and most-parsimonious VDJ recombination scenarios with the TCRdist pipeline. In a later analysis, every TCR beta chain was defined by the combination of its CDR3 amino acid sequence and its V-gene family, and reads without a unique V-gene family were dropped. In a later analysis, around 650 highly shared, low-generation-probability nucleotide sequences were removed to address suspected cross-contamination and a sequencing artifact. For each public chain, a later analysis derived a clonal expansion index from normalized ranks of inferred template counts within each repertoire. In a later analysis, generation probabilities were computed with a VDJ recombination model fitted to out-of-frame rearrangements, and the resulting probabilities were checked against IGoR. In a later analysis, TCR-TCR, TCR-HLA and TCR-CMV co-occurrence was scored with hypergeometric tests, and a repertoire-size bias correction was applied to TCR pairs. To estimate false discovery rates, a later analysis permuted the HLA or CMV assignments 20 times. A later analysis grouped co-occurring TCRs with DBSCAN, adding TCRdist sequence similarity when clustering within HLA-allele-positive subsets. For co-occurrence clustering, repertoires with fewer than 30,000 or more than 120,000 public chains were excluded, along with about five repertoires with anomalous nucleotide sharing. TCRdb holds this immuneACCESS table with in-frame rearrangements only. Some clones are missing; in checked studies, unresolved V genes explain under half, and the rest has no known cause. D and trimming come from the DNA, and the V and J calls and clone size come from that table. The table for this sample shows some 70,000 clones. Around 7.5% of the sample is held by the ten biggest clonotypes.

As to this clone: Its antigen has not been determined.

The cohort consisted of more than 650 healthy bone marrow donors. Cohort members were all nominally healthy when sampled, although unrecorded immune exposures were likely present. The donor was CMV seropositive and was included in the group of 250 to 350 seropositive cohort members. A peripheral blood sample was collected from each donor, and TCR beta sequencing was performed on peripheral blood mononuclear cells. The Qiagen DNeasy Blood Extraction Kit was used to extract genomic DNA from the blood cell samples. This TCR was sampled from a female donor in good health and CMV-seropositive. The sequenced sample consisted of PBMCs. The V and J genes are TRBV4-2 and TRBJ1-4, with no confident D gene call. The CDR3 here reads CASSQEEGSEKLFF. The nucleotides read TGTGCCAGCAGCCAAGAGGAGGGCAGCGAAAAACTGTTTTTT.